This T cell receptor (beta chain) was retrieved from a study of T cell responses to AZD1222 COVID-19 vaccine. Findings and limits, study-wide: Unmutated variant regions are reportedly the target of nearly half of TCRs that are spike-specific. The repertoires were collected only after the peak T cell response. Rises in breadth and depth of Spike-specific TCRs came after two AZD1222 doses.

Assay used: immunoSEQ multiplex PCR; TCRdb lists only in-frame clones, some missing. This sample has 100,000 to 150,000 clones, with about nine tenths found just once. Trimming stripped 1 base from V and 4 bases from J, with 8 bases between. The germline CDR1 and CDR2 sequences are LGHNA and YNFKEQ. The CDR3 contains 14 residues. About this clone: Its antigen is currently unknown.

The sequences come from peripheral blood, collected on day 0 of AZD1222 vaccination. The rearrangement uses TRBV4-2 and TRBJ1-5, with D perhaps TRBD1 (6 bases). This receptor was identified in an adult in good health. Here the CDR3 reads CASSQGTENQPQHF. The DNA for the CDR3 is TGTGCCAGCAGCCAAGGGACAGAAAATCAGCCCCAGCATTTT.